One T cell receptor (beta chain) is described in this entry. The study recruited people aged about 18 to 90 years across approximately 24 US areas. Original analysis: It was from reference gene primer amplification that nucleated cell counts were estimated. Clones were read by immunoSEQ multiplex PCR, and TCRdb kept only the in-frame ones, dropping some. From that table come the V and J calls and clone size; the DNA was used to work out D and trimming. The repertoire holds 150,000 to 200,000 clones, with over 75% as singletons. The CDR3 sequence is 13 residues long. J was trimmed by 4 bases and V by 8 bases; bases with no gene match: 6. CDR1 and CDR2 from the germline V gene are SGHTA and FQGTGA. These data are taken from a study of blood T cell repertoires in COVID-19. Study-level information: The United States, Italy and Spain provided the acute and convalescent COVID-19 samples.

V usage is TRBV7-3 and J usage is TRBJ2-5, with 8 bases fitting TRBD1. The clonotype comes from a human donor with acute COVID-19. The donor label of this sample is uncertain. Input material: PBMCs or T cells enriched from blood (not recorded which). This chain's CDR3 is CASGRGQGETQYF. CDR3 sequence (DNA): TGTGCCAGCGGCAGGGGGCAGGGAGAGACCCAGTACTTC.